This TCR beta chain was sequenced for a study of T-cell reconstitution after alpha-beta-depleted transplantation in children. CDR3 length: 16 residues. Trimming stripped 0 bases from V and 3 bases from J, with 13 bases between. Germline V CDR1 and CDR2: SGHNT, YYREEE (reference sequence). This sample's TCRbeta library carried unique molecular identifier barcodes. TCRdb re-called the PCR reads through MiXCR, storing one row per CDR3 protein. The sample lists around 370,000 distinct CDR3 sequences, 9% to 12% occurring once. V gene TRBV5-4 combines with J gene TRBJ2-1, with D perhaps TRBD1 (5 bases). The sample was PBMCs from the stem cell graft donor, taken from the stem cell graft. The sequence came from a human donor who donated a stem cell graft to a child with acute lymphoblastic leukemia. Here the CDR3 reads CASSLEGRVDYNEQFF. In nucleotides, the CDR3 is TGTGCCAGCAGCTTGGAGGGCAGGGTGGACTACAATGAGCAGTTCTTC. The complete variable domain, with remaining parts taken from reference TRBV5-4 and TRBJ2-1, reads ETGVTQSPTHLIKTRGQQVTLRCSSQSGHNTVSWYQQALGQGPQFIFQYYREEENGRGNFPPRFSGLQFPNYSSELNVNALELDDSALYLCASSLEGRVDYNEQFFGPGTRLTVL.